This T cell receptor (beta chain) was recorded in a study of control samples from healthy donors and cancer patients. This CDR3 is built from 14 residues. Germline loops: CDR1 SNHLY, CDR2 FYNNEI. V dropped 7 bases and J dropped 3 bases, with 13 bases sitting between them. The assay was immunoSEQ multiplex PCR, and TCRdb's table has in-frame clones only and misses some. The sample yields approximately 87,000 clones, approximately 90% seen once. Sequencing was done on a sample of blood. The rearrangement uses TRBV2 and TRBJ2-1; D unresolved. This TCR came from a woman aged 45-60 years in good health. The CDR3, as DNA: TGTGCCAGCACCAAGGGTTTGGGCTACAATGAGCAGTTCTTC. Its translation: CASTKGLGYNEQFF.